This entry concerns a single TCR beta chain. This clone's antigen is unknown. No base qualities exist here, and no much larger clone lies one base off it. TCRB CDR3 regions were amplified from about 2 ug genomic DNA, or all available DNA if less, using the immunoSEQ assay. For multiplex PCR, 60 forward primers for TCR V beta segments and 13 reverse primers for J beta segments were used. Synthetic control templates were spiked into each sample at limiting dilution to estimate reads per starting template. The Illumina HiSeq System generated 87 bp sequencing reads. Per the original workflow: PCR and sequencing errors were removed by merging closely related sequences with a nearest neighbor algorithm. TCR overlap was defined as the percentage of unique tumor TCR beta sequences that were also present in the same patient's peripheral blood. The table was pulled from immuneACCESS by TCRdb, which kept in-frame rearrangements only. Such tables lose some clones; where checked, under half of the loss comes from unresolved V genes, and the rest has no known cause. V and J calls plus clone size are reproduced from that table; the DNA served to infer D and trimming. The table for this sample lists around 83,000 clones; 75% to 90% of them were counted only once. The ten largest clones take up about 9.3% of the sample.

The meaning of the sample's time point label: after dendritic cell vaccination, including at tumor progression/relapse. Patients were selected for having adequate residual fresh-frozen tumor tissue and more than two years of available survival data. Although molecular status otherwise differed among the glioblastoma patients, no patient had an isocitrate dehydrogenase mutation. PBMC were collected before vaccination, two weeks after the third vaccination, and at tumor progression if tumor progression occurred. The Qiagen DNeasy Blood extraction Kit was used to extract genomic DNA. The germline ends are 25 bases apart after V is trimmed by 5 bases and J by 3 bases. From the cysteine up to the phenylalanine, the CDR3 has a length of 18 residues. Only the CDR3 region is kept as DNA, spanning 54 bases read in frame from base 1. According to the germline V gene (reference sequence), CDR1 reads LNHNV and CDR2 reads YYDKDF.

This record belongs to a study of glioma-infiltrating T cells after dendritic cell vaccination (dated by TCRdb to the mid-2010s). In the study overall: The cohort included some 15 glioblastoma patients drawn from Phase I and II dendritic cell vaccination trials, of whom 9 were newly diagnosed and 6 had recurrent disease. Autologous tumor lysate-pulsed dendritic cell vaccination was administered to the patients between the early 2000s and the early 2010s. The vaccine consisted of monocyte-derived dendritic cells cultured less than 9 days with IL-4 and GM-CSF, then pulsed overnight with autologous tumor lysate. Patients received three intradermal dendritic cell vaccine injections at biweekly intervals in the arm below the axilla. Tumor-infiltrating lymphocyte content was quantified and tumor and blood repertoires were compared in dendritic cell-vaccinated glioblastoma patients by deep sequencing of TCR beta CDR3 regions. TCR sequencing metrics, including TIL content and tumor-blood repertoire overlap, were correlated with survival after dendritic cell vaccination. The study at large found these results: TCR clonality showed no direct relationship with survival, which suggests that a diverse polyclonal response may be important. Longer time to progression and overall survival after dendritic cell vaccination were predicted by higher estimated pretreatment TIL content. The TCR overlap response model with three groups was called speculative and said to need prospective validation. The cohort was small and heterogeneous, few patients had complete blood and tumor sets, and even fewer had initial-recurrent tumor pairs.

The sequences come from blood, collected after dendritic cell vaccination. The clonotype comes from a human donor with glioblastoma. The chain is assembled from TRBV15 and TRBJ1-1; TRBD1 is a possible D gene, resting on 5 matching bases. CDR3 reads: CATSGAGRDPRSYTEAFF. Read as DNA, the sequence is TGTGCCACCAGCGGGGCAGGTCGAGACCCGCGATCCTACACTGAAGCTTTCTTT.